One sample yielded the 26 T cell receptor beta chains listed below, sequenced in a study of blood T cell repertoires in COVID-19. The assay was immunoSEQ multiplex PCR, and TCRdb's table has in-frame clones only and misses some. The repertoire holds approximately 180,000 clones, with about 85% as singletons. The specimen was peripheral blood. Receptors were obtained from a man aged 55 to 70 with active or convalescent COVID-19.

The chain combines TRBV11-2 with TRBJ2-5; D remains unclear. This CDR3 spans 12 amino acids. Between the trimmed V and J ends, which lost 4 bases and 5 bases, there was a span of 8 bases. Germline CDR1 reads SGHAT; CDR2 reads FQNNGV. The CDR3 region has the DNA TGTGCCAGCAGCTCGCGAGGCGAGACCCAGTACTTC. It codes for CASSSRGETQYF.

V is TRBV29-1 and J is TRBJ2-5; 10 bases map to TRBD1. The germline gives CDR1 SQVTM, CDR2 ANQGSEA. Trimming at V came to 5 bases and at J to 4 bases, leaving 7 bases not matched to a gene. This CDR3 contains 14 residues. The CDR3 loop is CSVSRGDRGETQYF. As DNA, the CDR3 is TGCAGCGTTTCCCGGGGGGACAGGGGAGAGACCCAGTACTTC.

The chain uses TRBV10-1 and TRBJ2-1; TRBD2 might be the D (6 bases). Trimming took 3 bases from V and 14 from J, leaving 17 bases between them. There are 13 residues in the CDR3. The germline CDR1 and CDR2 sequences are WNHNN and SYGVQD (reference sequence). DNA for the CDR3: TGCGCCAGCAGTGACCCGGGAGACTCTAAGAAGTTCTTC. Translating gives CASSDPGDSKKFF.

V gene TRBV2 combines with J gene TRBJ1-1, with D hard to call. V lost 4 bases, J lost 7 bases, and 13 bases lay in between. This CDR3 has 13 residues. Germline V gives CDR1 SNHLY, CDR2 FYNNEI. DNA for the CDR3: TGTGCCAGCAGTGTGTCACCGGGAGGTGAAGCTTTCTTT. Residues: CASSVSPGGEAFF.

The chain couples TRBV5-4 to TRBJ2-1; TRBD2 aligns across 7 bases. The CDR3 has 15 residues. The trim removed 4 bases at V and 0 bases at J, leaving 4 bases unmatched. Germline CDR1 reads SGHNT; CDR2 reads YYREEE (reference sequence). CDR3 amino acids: CASSPSGSSYNEQFF. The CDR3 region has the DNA TGTGCCAGCAGCCCTAGCGGAAGCTCCTACAATGAGCAGTTCTTC.

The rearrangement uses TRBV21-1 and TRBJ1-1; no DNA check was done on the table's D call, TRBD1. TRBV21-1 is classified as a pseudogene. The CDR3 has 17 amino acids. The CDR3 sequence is CASTPRGLSGVNTEAFF. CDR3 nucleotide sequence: TGTGCCAGCACCCCACGTGGGTTGTCAGGGGTGAACACTGAAGCTTTCTTT.

CDR3 protein: CATSDTTNEQFF. The DNA for the CDR3 is TGTGCCACCAGTGATACAACCAATGAGCAGTTCTTC. V is TRBV24-1 and J is TRBJ2-1; D remains unclear. Germline CDR1 is KGHDR and CDR2 is SFDVKD. V dropped 3 bases and J dropped 6 bases, with 5 bases sitting between them. This CDR3 comprises 12 residues.

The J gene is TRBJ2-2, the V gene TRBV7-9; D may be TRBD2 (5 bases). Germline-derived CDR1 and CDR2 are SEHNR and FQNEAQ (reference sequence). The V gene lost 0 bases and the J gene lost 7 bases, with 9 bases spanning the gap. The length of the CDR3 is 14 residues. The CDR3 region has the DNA TGTGCCAGCAGCTTAGCGAGACGGGGCGGGGAGCTGTTTTTT. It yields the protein CASSLARRGGELFF. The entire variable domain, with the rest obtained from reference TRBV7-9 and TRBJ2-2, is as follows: DTGVSQNPRHKITKRGQNVTFRCDPISEHNRLYWYRQTLGQGPEFLTYFQNEAQLEKSRLLSDRFSAERPKGSFSTLEIQRTEQGDSAMYLCASSLARRGGELFFGEGSRLTVL.

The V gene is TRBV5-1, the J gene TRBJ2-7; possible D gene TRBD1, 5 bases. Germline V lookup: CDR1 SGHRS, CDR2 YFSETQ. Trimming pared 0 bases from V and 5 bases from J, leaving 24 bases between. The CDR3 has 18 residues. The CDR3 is CASSLAGNRPGFSHEQYF. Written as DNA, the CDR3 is TGCGCCAGCAGCTTGGCGGGTAACAGGCCAGGGTTTTCCCACGAGCAGTACTTC.

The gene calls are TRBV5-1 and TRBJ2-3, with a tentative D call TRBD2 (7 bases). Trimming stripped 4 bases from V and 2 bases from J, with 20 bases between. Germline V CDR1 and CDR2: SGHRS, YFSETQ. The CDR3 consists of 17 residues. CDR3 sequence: CASSTQRGGATTDTQYF. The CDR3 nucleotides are TGCGCCAGCAGCACCCAACGAGGGGGGGCCACCACAGATACGCAGTATTTT. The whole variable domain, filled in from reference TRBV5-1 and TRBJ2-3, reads KAGVTQTPRYLIKTRGQQVTLSCSPISGHRSVSWYQQTPGQGLQFLFEYFSETQRNKGNFPGRFSGRQFSNSRSEMNVSTLELGDSALYLCASSTQRGGATTDTQYFGPGTRLTVL.

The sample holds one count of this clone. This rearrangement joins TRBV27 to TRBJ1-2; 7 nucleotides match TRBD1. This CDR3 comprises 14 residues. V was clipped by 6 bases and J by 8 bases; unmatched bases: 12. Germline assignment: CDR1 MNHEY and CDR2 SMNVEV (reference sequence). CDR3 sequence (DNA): TGTGCCAGCAGACCCTGGGACAGCCTTAGGGGCTACACCTTC. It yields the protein CASRPWDSLRGYTF.

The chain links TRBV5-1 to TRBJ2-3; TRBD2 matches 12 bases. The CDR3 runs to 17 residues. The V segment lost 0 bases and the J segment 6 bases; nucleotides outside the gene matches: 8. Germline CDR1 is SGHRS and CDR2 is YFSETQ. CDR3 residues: CASSLVPSGGAGDTQYF. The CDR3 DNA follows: TGCGCCAGCAGCTTGGTGCCTAGCGGGGGGGCAGGTGATACGCAGTATTTT.

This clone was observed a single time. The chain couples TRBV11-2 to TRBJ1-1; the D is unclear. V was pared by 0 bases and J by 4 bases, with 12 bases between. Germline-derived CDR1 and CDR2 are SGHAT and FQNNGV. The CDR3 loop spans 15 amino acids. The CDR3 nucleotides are TGTGCCAGCAGCTTAGATCCGGGTGTGGGCACTGAAGCTTTCTTT. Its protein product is CASSLDPGVGTEAFF. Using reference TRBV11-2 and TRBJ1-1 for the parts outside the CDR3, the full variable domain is EAGVAQSPRYKIIEKRQSVAFWCNPISGHATLYWYQQILGQGPKLLIQFQNNGVVDDSQLPKDRFSAERLKGVDSTLKIQPAKLEDSAVYLCASSLDPGVGTEAFFGQGTRLTVV.

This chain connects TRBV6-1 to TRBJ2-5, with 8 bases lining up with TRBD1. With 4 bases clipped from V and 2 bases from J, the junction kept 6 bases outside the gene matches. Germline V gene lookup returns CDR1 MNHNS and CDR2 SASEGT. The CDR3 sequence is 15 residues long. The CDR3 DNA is TGTGCCAGCAGTGGAGCCGGGACAGGACAAGAGACCCAGTACTTC. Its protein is CASSGAGTGQETQYF.

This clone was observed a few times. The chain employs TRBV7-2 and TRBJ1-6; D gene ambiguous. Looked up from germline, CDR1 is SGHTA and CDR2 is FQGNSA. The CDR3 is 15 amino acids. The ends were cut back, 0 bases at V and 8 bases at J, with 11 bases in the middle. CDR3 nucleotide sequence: TGTGCCAGCAGCTTAGCAGGCGGTTTTTATTCACCCCTCCACTTT. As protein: CASSLAGGFYSPLHF.

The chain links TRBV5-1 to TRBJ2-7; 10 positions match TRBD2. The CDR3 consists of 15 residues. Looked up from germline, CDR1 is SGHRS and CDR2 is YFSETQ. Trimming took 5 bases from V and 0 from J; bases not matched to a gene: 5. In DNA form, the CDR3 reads TGCGCCAGCAGTTCCACTAGCGGGGCCTCCTACGAGCAGTACTTC. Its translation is CASSSTSGASYEQYF.

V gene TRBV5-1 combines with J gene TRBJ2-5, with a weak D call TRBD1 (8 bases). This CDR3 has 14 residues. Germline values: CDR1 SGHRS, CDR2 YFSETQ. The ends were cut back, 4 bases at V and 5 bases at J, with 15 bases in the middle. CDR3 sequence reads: CASSQGQGGETQYF. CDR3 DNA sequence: TGCGCCAGCAGCCAAGGACAGGGAGGGGAGACCCAGTACTTC.

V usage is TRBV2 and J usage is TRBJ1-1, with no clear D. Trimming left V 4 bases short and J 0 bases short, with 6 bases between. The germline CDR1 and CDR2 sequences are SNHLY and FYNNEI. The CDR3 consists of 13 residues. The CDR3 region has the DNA TGTGCCAGCAGTGGTCAGATGAACACTGAAGCTTTCTTT. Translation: CASSGQMNTEAFF.

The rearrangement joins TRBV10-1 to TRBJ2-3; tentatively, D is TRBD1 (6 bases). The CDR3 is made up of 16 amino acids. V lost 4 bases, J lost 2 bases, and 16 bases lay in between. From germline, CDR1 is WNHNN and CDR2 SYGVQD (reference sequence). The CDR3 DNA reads TGCGCCAGCAGTGGAGGCAGGGGTTGGGACACAGATACGCAGTATTTT. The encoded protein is CASSGGRGWDTDTQYF.

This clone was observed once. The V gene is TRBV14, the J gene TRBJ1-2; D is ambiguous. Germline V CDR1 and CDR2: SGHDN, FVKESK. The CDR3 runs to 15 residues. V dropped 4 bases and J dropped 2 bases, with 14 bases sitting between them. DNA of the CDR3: TGTGCCAGCAGCCCCCTAGAGGCGACCAACTATGGCTACACCTTC. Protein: CASSPLEATNYGYTF.

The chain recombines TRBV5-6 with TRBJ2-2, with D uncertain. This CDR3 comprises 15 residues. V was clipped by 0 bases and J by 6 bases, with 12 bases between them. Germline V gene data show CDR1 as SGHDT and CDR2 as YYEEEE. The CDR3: CASSLESRYSGELFF. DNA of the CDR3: TGTGCCAGCAGCTTGGAGAGCAGGTATTCCGGGGAGCTGTTTTTT.

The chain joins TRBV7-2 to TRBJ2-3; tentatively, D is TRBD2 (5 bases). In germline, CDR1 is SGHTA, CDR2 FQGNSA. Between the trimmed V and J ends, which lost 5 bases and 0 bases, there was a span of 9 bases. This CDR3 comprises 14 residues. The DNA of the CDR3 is TGTGCCAGCAGCCCGCGGGCTAGCACAGATACGCAGTATTTT. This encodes CASSPRASTDTQYF.

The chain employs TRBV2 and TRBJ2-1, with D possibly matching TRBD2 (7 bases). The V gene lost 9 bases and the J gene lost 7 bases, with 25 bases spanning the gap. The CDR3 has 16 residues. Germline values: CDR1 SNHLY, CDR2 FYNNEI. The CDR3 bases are TGTGCCAGTGTCTTGTCCGGTGGGGGGGCAGGAAATGAGCAGTTCTTC. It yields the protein CASVLSGGGAGNEQFF. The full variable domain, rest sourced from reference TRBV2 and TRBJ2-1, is EPEVTQTPSHQVTQMGQEVILRCVPISNHLYFYWYRQILGQKVEFLVSFYNNEISEKSEIFDDQFSVERPDGSNFTLKIRSTKLEDSAMYFCASVLSGGGAGNEQFFGPGTRLTVL.

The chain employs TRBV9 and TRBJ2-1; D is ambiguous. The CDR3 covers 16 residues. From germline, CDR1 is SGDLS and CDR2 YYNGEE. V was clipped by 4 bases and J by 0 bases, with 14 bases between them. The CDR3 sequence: CASSSFPGGSYNEQFF. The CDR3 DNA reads TGTGCCAGCAGCTCCTTCCCAGGTGGCTCCTACAATGAGCAGTTCTTC.

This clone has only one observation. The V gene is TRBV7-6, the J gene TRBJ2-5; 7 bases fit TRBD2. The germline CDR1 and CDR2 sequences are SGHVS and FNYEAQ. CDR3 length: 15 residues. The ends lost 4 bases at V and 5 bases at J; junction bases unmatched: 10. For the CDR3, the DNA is TGTGCCAGCAGCTCCCGACTAGGCGGGGGTGAGACCCAGTACTTC. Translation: CASSSRLGGGETQYF.

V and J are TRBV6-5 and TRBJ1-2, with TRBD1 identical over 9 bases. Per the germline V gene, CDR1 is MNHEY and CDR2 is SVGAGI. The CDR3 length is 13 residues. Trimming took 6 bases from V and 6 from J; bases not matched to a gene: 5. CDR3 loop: CASRPTGGDGYTF. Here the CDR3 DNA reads TGTGCCAGCAGACCCACAGGGGGCGATGGCTACACCTTC.